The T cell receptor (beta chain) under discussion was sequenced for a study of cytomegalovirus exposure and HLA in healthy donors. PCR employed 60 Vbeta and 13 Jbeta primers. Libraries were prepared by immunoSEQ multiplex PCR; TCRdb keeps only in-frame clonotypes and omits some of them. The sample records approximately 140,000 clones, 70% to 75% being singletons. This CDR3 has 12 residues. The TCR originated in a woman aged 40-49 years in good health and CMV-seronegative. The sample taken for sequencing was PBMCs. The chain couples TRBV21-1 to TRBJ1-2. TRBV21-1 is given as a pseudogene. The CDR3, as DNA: TGTGCCAGCAACACGTCTAGCTATGGCTACACCTTC. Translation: CASNTSSYGYTF.